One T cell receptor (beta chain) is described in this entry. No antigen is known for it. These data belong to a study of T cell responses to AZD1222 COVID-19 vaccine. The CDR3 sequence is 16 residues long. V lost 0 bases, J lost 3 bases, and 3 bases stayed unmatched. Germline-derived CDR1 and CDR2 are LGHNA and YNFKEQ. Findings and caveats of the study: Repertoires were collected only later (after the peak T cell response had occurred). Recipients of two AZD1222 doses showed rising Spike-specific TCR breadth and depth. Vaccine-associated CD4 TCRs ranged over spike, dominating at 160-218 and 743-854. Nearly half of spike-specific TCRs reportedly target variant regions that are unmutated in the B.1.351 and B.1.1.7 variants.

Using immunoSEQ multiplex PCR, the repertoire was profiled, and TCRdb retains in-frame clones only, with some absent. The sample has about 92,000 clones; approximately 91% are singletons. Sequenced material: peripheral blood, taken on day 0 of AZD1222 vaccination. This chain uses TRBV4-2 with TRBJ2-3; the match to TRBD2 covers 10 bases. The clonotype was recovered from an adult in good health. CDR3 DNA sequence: TGTGCCAGCAGCCAAGATCGGACTAGCGGTACAGATACGCAGTATTTT. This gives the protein CASSQDRTSGTDTQYF.